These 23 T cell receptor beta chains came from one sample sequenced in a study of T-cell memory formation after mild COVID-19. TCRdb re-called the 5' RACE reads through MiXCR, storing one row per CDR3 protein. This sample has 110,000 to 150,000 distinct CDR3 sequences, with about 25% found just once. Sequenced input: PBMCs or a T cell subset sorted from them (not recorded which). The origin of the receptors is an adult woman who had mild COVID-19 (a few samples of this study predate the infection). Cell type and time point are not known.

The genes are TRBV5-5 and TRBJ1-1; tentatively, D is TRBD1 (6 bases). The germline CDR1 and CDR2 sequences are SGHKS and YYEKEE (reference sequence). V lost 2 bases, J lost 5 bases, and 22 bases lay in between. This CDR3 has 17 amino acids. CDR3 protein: CASSFNPGQGLFTEAFF. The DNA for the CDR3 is TGTGCCAGCAGCTTCAACCCGGGACAAGGCCTCTTTACTGAAGCTTTCTTT.

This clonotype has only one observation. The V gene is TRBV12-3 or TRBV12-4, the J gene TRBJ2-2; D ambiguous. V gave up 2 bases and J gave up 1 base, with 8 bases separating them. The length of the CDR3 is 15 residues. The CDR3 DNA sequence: TGTGCCAGCAGTTTAATGGGGATGAACACCGGGGAGCTGTTTTTT. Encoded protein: CASSLMGMNTGELFF.

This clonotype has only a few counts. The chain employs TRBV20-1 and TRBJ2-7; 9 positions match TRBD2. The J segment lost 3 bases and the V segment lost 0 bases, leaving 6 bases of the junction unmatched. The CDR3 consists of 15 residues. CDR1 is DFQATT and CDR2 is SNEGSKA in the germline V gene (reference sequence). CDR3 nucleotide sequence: TGCAGTGCTAGAGATAGCGGGAGCGTAAACTACGAGCAGTACTTC. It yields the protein CSARDSGSVNYEQYF.

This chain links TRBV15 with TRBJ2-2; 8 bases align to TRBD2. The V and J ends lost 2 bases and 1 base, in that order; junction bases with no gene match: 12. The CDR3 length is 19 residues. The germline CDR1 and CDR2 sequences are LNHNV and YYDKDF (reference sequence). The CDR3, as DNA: TGTGCCACCAGCAGACATGGAATTTTAGCGGGACTGAACACCGGGGAGCTGTTTTTT. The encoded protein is CATSRHGILAGLNTGELFF.

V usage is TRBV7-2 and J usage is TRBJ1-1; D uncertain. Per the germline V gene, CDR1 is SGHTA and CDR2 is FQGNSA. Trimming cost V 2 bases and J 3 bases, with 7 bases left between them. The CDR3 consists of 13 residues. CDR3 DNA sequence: TGTGCCAGCAGCTTATACCGGTACACTGAAGCTTTCTTT. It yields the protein CASSLYRYTEAFF.

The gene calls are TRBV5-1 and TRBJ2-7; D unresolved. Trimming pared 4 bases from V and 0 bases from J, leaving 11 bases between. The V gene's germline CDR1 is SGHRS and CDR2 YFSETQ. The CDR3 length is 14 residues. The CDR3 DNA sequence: TGCGCCAGCAGCCCCGAAGGGTACTCCTACGAGCAGTACTTC. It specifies CASSPEGYSYEQYF.

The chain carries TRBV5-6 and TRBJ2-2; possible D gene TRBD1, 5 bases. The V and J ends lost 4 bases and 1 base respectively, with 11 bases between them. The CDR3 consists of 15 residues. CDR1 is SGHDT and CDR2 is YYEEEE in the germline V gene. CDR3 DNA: TGTGCCAGCAGCCCCTTCAGGGAGAACACCGGGGAGCTGTTTTTT. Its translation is CASSPFRENTGELFF.

CDR3 protein: CASSVGQGFTYNEQFF. CDR3 sequence (DNA): TGTGCCAGCAGCGTGGGACAGGGATTCACCTACAATGAGCAGTTCTTC. The J gene is TRBJ2-1, the V gene TRBV9; TRBD1 agrees at 9 bases. CDR3 size: 16 residues. From germline, CDR1 is SGDLS and CDR2 YYNGEE. The V and J ends lost 2 bases and 2 bases, in that order; junction bases with no gene match: 5.

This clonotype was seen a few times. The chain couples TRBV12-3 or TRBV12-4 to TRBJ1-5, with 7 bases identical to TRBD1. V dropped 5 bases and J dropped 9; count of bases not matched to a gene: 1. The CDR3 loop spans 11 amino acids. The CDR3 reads CASSQGGPQHF. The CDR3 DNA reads TGTGCCAGCAGTCAGGGGGGGCCCCAGCATTTT.

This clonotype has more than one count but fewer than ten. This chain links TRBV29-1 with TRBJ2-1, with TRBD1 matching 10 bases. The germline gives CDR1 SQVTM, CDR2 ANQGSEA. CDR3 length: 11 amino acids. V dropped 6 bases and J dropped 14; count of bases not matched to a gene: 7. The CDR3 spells CSVRTGGLEFF. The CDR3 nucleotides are TGCAGCGTCAGGACAGGGGGTTTGGAGTTCTTC.

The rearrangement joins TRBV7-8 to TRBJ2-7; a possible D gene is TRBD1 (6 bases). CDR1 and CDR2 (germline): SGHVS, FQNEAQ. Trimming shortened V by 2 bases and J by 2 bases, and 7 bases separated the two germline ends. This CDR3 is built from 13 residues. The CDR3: CASSLRTAYEQYF. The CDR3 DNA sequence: TGTGCCAGCAGCTTAAGGACAGCCTACGAGCAGTACTTC.

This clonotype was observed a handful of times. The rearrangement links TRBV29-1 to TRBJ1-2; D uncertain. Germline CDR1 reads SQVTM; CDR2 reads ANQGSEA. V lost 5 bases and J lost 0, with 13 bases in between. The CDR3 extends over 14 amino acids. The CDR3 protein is CSVQKVSSNYGYTF. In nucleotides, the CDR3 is TGCAGCGTTCAAAAAGTCAGTTCTAACTATGGCTACACCTTC.

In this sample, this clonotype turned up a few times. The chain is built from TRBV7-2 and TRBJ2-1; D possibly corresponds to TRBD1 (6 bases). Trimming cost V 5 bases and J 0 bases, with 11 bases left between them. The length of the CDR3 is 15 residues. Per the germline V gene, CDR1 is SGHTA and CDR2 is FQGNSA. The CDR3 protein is CASSPGVRSYNEQFF. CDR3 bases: TGTGCCAGCAGCCCAGGGGTCCGCTCCTACAATGAGCAGTTCTTC.

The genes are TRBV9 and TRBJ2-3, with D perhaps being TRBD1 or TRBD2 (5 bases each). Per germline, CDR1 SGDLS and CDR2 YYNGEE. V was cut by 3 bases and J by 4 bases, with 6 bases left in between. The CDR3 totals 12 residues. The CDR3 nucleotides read TGTGCCAGCAGCGCGGGGCCAGATACGCAGTATTTT. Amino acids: CASSAGPDTQYF.

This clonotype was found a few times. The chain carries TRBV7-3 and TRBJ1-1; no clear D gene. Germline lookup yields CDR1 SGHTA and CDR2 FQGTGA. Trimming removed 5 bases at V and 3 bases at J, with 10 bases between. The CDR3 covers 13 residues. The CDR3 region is CASSLEVYTEAFF. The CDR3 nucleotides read TGTGCCAGCAGCCTGGAGGTTTACACTGAAGCTTTCTTT.

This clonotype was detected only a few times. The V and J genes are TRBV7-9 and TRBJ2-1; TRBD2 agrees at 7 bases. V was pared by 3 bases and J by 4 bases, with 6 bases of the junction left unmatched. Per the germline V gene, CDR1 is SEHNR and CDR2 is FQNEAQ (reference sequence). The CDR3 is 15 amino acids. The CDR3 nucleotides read TGTGCCAGCAGCTTCGTCCGGGGAGGGTACAATGAGCAGTTCTTC. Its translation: CASSFVRGGYNEQFF.

Here the CDR3 reads CASSLDMRGDYNEQFF. The CDR3 DNA reads as TGTGCCAGCAGCTTAGATATGCGGGGGGACTACAATGAGCAGTTCTTC. The chain joins TRBV7-6 to TRBJ2-1; TRBD2 matches at 8 bases. This CDR3 comprises 16 residues. J gave up 3 bases and V 1 base, and 5 bases lay outside the gene matches. Germline V CDR1 and CDR2: SGHVS, FNYEAQ.

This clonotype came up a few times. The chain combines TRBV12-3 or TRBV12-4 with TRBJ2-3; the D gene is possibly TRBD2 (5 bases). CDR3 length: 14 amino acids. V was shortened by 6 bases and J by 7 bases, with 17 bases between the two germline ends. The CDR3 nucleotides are TGTGCCAGCAGCCCCCAGCGGACTCGCTATACGCAGTATTTT. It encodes CASSPQRTRYTQYF.

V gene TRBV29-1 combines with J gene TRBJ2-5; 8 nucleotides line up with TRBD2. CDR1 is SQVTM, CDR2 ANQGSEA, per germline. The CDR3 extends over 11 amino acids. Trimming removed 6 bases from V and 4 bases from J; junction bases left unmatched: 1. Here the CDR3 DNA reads TGCAGCGTAAGCGGGGGAGAGACCCAGTACTTC. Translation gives CSVSGGETQYF.

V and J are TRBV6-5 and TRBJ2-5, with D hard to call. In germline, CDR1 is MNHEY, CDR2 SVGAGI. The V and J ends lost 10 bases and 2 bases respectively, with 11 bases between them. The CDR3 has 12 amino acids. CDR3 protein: CAIQDAQETQYF. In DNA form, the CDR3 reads TGTGCCATCCAGGACGCGCAAGAGACCCAGTACTTC.

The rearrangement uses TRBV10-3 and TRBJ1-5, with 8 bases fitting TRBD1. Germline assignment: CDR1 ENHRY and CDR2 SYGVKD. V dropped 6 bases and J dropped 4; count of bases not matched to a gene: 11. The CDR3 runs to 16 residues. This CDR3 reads CAISRGGQAKNQPQHF. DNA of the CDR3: TGTGCCATCAGCAGGGGGGGACAGGCCAAGAATCAGCCCCAGCATTTT.

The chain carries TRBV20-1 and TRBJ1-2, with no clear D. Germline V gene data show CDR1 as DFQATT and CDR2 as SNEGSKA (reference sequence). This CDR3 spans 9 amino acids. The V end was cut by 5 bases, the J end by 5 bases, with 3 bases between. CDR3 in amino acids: CSAPYGYTF. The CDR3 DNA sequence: TGCAGTGCTCCGTATGGCTACACCTTC.

In DNA, the CDR3 is TGTGCCACCAGCAGAGAAAACCAAGAGACCCAGTACTTC. This sequence encodes CATSRENQETQYF. This chain uses TRBV15 with TRBJ2-5; D uncertain. Trimming took 0 bases from V and 0 from J, leaving 2 bases between them. CDR3 length equals 13 residues. Germline CDR1 and CDR2: LNHNV and YYDKDF (reference sequence).